A selection of T cell receptor beta chains follows, all from one sample in a study of OX40 agonist ivuxolimab in advanced cancers. Clones were sequenced by immunoSEQ multiplex PCR, and TCRdb holds only the in-frame ones, with some missing. This table holds 50,000 to 65,000 clones, approximately 86% found once. Sequenced material: CD4+ or CD8+ T cells sorted from blood, taken in a trial of the OX40 agonist ivuxolimab. The receptors were gathered from an adult with an advanced solid tumor such as melanoma, head and neck, liver or kidney cancer. Each CDR3 is given with its conserved first and last residue. Fields, in order: J gene, V gene, D gene, clone size, CDR3 protein, CDR3 DNA. A D gene is named only where the DNA matches it firmly. Some rows have no size entry. The others give once, few or many, or a class for an expanded clone.

TRBJ2-7	TRBV5-1	TRBD2	-	CASSFNLAGYEQYF	TGCGCCAGCAGCTTCAACCTAGCGGGGTACGAGCAGTACTTC
TRBJ1-3	TRBV18	-	-	CASSPGVHRNTIYF	TGTGCCAGCTCGCCGGGGGTCCACAGAAACACCATATATTTT
TRBJ1-2	TRBV28	-	-	CASSFGQGGYTF	TGTGCCAGCAGTTTTGGGCAGGGCGGCTACACCTTC
TRBJ2-6	TRBV6-4	-	-	CASRAQGTGANVLTF	TGTGCCAGCAGGGCACAGGGTACTGGGGCCAACGTCCTGACTTTC
TRBJ2-5	TRBV7-2	-	-	CASSPLLGETQYF	TGTGCCAGCAGCCCCCTTTTGGGGGAGACCCAGTACTTC
TRBJ1-1	TRBV10-3	-	-	CAISGNGFTEAFF	TGTGCCATCAGTGGAAATGGATTTACTGAAGCTTTCTTT
TRBJ2-2	TRBV7-6	TRBD2	-	CASSRKTSGLPGELFF	TGTGCCAGCAGCCGTAAGACTAGCGGCCTCCCCGGGGAGCTGTTTTTT
TRBJ2-3	TRBV11-1	TRBD1	-	CASSLGLRGQEDTQYF	TGTGCCAGCAGCTTAGGACTCAGGGGGCAGGAAGATACGCAGTATTTT
TRBJ1-3	TRBV11-3	-	-	CASSLGAGPNTIYF	TGTGCCAGCAGCTTAGGAGCGGGGCCGAACACCATATATTTT
TRBJ1-4	TRBV28	-	-	CASTQSPGPWGEKLFF	TGTGCCAGCACTCAAAGCCCGGGACCTTGGGGTGAAAAACTGTTTTTT
TRBJ1-1	TRBV10-3	-	-	CAISGDPQDILNTEAFF	TGTGCCATCAGTGGGGACCCACAGGACATTCTGAACACTGAAGCTTTCTTT
TRBJ2-3	TRBV27	-	-	CASSPHTDTQYF	TGTGCCAGCAGTCCCCACACAGATACGCAGTATTTT
TRBJ2-3	TRBV15	TRBD2	-	CATSRDPGGAGDTQYF	TGTGCCACCAGCAGAGATCCCGGGGGGGCGGGAGATACGCAGTATTTT
TRBJ2-7	TRBV7-8	-	-	CASSLVRSSYEQYF	TGTGCCAGCAGCTTAGTACGGAGCTCCTACGAGCAGTACTTC
TRBJ2-7	TRBV19	-	once	CASSMAAFSYEQYF	TGTGCCAGTAGTATGGCAGCCTTCTCCTACGAGCAGTACTTC
TRBJ2-7	TRBV10-3	-	few	CANGRSSYEQYF	TGTGCCAACGGACGGAGCTCCTACGAGCAGTACTTC
TRBJ2-1	TRBV18	-	-	CASSGESSYNEQFF	TGTGCCAGCTCCGGAGAAAGCTCCTACAATGAGCAGTTCTTC